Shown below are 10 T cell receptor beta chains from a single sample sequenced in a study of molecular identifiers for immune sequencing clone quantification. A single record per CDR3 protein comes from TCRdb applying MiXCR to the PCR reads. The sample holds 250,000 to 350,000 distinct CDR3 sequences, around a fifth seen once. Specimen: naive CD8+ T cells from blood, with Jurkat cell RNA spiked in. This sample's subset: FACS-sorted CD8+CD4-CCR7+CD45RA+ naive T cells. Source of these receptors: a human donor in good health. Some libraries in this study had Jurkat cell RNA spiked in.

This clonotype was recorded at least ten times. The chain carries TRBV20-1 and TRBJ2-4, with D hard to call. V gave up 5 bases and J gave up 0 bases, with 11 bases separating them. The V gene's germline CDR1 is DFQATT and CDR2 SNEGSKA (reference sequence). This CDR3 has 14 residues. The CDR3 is CSADNWVAKNIQYF. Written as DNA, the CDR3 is TGCAGTGCTGATAACTGGGTAGCCAAAAACATTCAGTACTTC.

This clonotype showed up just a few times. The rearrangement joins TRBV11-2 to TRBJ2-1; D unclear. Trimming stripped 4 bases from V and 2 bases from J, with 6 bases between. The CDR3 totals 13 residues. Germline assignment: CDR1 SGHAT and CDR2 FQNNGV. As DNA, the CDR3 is TGTGCCAGCAGCTATCCCCCCTACAATGAGCAGTTCTTC. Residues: CASSYPPYNEQFF.

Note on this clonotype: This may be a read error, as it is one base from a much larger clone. CDR3 DNA: TGTGCCACCAGGGAGGACAAAATCTATAGCAATCGGCCCCAGCATTTT. Its protein is CATREDKIYSNRPQHF. This chain uses TRBV15 with TRBJ1-5, with D perhaps matching TRBD1 (5 bases). The CDR3 extends over 16 amino acids. Germline CDR1 and CDR2: LNHNV and YYDKDF (reference sequence).

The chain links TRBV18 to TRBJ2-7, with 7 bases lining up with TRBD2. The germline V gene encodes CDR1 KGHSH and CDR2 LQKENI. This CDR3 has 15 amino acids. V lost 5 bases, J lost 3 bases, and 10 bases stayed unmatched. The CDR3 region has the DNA TGTGCCAGCTCAAATGCCTGGGAGGGCATCTACGAGCAGTACTTC. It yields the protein CASSNAWEGIYEQYF.

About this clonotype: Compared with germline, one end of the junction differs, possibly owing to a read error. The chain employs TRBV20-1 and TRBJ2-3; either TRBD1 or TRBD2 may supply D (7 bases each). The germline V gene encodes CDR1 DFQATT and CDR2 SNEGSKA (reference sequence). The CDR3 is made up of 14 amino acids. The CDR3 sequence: CSAGDRAGTDMQYF. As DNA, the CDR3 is TGCAGTGCTGGGGACAGAGCGGGGACAGATATGCAGTATTTT.

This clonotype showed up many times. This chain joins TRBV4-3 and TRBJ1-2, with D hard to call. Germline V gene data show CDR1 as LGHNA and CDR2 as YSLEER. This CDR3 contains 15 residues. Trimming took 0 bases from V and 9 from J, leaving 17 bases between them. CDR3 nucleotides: TGCGCCAGCAGCCAAGATCTGGGCAGACCAACTAGCTACACCTTC. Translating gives CASSQDLGRPTSYTF.

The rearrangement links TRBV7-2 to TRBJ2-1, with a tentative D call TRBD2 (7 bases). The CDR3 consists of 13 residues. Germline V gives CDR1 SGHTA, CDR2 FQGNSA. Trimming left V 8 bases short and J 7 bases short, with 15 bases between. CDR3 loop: CASGRGTGNEQFF. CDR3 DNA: TGTGCCAGCGGGAGGGGGACTGGGAATGAGCAGTTCTTC.

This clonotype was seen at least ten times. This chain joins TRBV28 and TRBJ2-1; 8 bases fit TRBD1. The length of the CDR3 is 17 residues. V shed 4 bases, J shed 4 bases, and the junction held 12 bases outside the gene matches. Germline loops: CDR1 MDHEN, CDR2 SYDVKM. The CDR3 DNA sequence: TGTGCCAGCAGTTCCCGGGACAGGTCGGGATTTTACAATGAGCAGTTCTTC. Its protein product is CASSSRDRSGFYNEQFF.

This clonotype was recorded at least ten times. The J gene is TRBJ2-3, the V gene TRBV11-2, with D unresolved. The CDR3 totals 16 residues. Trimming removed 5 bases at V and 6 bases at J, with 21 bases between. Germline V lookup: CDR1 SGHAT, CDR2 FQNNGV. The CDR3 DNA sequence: TGTGCCAGCAGCAAAAGATTGGGGATGGTTTATGATACGCAGTATTTT. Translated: CASSKRLGMVYDTQYF.

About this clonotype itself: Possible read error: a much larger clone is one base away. The CDR3 sequence: CASSLVLGQGTDEQFF. The CDR3 DNA is TGTGCCAGCAGTTTAGTTTTAGGACAGGGGACAGATGAGCAGTTCTTC. The chain employs TRBV27 and TRBJ2-1; TRBD1 matches at 9 bases. CDR3 length: 16 amino acids. V lost 2 bases to trimming and J lost 8 bases; unmatched junction nucleotides: 10. CDR1 is MNHEY and CDR2 is SMNVEV in the germline V gene (reference sequence).